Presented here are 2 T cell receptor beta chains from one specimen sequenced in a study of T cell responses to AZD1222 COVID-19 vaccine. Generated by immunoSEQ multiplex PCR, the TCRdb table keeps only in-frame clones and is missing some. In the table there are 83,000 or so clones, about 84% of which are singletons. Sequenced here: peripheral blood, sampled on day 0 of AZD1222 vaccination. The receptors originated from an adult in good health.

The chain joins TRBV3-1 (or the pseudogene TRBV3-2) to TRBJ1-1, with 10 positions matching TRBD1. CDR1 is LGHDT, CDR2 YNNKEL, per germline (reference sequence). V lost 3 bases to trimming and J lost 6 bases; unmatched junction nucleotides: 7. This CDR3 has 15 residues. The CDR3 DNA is TGTGCCAGCAGCCATCCCCAGACAGGGGGCCCTGAAGCTTTCTTT. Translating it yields CASSHPQTGGPEAFF.

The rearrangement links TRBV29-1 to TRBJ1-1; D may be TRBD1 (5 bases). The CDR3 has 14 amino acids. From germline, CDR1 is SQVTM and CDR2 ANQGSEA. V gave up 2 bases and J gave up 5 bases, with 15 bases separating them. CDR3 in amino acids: CSVERSGVRTEAFF. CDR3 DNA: TGCAGCGTTGAAAGGTCGGGGGTGAGGACTGAAGCTTTCTTT.